This T cell receptor (beta chain) was profiled in a study of CD8+CD57+ T cells in acquired aplastic anemia. The wider study: Sorted CD4+ and CD8+ cells yielded DNA averaging around 3.2 ug. Overall study results and limits: There were twenty-nine CD8+ CDR3 sequences that occurred in both patients and controls.

The study profiled TCR beta VDJ and CDR3 using genomic DNA as template. TCRdb independently ran MiXCR on the reads; one entry per CDR3 protein. The sample comprises under 500,000 distinct CDR3 sequences, 25% to 40% of which are singletons, and less than 1% rests with the top ten. Germline lookup yields CDR1 MNHNS and CDR2 SASEGT. The V end lost 5 bases, the J end lost 3 bases, and 8 bases lay between the germline ends. This CDR3 is 13 amino acids long. Patients who underwent sequencing had shown CD8+CD57+ cell expansion by flow cytometry. With no exception, the patients had severe acquired aplastic anemia. This clonotype was seen ten or more times. Its specificity is unknown.

Input material: sorted CD4+, CD8+, or CD8+CD57+ T cells (not recorded which) from PBMCs. The TCR sequence derives from a human donor with aplastic anemia. The chain carries TRBV6-1 and TRBJ1-5; D uncertain. The CDR3 region has the DNA TGTGCCAGCAGTCCCCTGGCCAATCAGCCCCAGCATTTT. It codes for CASSPLANQPQHF.